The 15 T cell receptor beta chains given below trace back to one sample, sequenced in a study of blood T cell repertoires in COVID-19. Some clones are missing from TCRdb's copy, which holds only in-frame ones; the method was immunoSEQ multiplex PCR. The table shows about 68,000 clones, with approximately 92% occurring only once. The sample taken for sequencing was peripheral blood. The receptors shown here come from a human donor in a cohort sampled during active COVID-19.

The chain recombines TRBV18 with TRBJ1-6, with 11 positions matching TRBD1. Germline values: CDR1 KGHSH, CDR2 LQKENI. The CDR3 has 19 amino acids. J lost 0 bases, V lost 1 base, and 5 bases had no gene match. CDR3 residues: CASSPLPGQGASYNSPLHF. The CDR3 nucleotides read TGTGCCAGCTCACCACTCCCTGGACAGGGGGCCTCCTATAATTCACCCCTCCACTTT.

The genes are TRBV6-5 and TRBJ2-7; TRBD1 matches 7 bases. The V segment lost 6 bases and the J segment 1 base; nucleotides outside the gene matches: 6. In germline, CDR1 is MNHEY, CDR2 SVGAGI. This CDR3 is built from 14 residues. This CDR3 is CASRTTGQSYEQYF. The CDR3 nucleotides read TGTGCCAGCAGAACTACGGGACAGTCCTACGAGCAGTACTTC.

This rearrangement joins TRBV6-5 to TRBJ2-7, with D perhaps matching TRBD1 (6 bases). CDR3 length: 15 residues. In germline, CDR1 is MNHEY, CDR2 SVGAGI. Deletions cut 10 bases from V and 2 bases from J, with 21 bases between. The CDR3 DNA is TGTGCCACCCCCATCTCTAAGGGGGAAACCTACGAGCAGTACTTC. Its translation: CATPISKGETYEQYF.

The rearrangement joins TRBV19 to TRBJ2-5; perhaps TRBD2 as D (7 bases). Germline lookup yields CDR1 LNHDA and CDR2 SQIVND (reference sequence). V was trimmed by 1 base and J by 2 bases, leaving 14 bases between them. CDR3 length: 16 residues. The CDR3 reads CASSIGQGGGQETQYF. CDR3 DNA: TGTGCCAGTAGTATAGGGCAAGGGGGAGGGCAAGAGACCCAGTACTTC. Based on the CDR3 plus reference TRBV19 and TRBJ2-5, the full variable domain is DGGITQSPKYLFRKEGQNVTLSCEQNLNHDAMYWYRQDPGQGLRLIYYSQIVNDFQKGDIAEGYSVSREKKESFPLTVTSAQKNPTAFYLCASSIGQGGGQETQYFGPGTRLLVL.

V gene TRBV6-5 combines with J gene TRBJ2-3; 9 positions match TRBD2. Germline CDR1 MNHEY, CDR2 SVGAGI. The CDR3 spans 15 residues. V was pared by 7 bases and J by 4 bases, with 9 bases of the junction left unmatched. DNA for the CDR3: TGTGCCAGCACCCCCCTGGGACTAGCAGCAGATACGCAGTATTTT. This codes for CASTPLGLAADTQYF.

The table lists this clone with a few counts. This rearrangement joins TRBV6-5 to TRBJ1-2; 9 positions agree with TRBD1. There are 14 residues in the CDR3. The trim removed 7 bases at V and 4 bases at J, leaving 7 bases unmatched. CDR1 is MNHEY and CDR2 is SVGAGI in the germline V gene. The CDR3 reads CASTKTDRGYGYTF. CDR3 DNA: TGTGCCAGCACAAAAACGGACAGGGGCTATGGCTACACCTTC.

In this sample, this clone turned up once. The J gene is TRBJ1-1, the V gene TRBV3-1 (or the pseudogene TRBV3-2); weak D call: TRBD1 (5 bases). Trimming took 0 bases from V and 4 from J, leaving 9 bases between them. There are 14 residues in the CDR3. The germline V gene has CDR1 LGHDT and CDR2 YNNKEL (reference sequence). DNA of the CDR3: TGTGCCAGCAGCCAAGATTGGGGGGGCACTGAAGCTTTCTTT. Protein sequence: CASSQDWGGTEAFF.

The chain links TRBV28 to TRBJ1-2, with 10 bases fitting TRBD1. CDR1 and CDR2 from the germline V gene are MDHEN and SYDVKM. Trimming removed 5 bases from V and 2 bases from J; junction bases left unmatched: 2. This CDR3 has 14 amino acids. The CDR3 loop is CASSRQGANYGYTF. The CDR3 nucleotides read TGTGCCAGCAGTCGACAGGGGGCGAACTATGGCTACACCTTC.

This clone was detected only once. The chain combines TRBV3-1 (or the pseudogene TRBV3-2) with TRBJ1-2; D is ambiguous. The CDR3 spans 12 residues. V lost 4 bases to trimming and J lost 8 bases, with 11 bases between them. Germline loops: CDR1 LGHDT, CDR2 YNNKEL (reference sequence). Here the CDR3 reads CASSPGVSGYTF. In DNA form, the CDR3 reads TGTGCCAGCAGCCCGGGAGTTAGCGGCTACACCTTC.

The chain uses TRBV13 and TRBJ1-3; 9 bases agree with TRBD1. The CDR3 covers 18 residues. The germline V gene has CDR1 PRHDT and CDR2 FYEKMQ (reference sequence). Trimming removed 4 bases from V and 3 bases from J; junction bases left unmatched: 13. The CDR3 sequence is CASSWDRDAILGGNTIYF. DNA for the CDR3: TGTGCCAGCAGCTGGGACAGGGACGCGATTTTGGGTGGAAACACCATATATTTT.

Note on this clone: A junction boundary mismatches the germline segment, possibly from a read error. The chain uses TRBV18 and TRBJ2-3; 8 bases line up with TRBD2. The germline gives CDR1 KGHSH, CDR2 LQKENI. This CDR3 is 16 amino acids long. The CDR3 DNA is TGTGCCAGCTCACCACAGCGACTAGCGAGCATAGATACGCAGTATTTT. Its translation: CASSPQRLASIDTQYF.

DNA for the CDR3: TGTGCCAGCAGCTTAACGGCCACAGCCCTAACAGGGGGTGGAAACACCATATATTTT. Encoded protein: CASSLTATALTGGGNTIYF. The rearrangement joins TRBV7-2 to TRBJ1-3; 8 nucleotides align to TRBD1. V shed 2 bases, J shed 3 bases, and the junction held 15 bases outside the gene matches. This CDR3 region has 19 residues. Germline V gene data show CDR1 as SGHTA and CDR2 as FQGNSA.

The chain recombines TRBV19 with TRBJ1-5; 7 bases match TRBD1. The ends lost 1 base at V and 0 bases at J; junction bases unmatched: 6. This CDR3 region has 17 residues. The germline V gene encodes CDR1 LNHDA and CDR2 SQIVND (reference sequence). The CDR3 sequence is CASSIGFRGNSNQPQHF. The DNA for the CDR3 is TGTGCCAGTAGTATAGGTTTCAGGGGGAATAGCAATCAGCCCCAGCATTTT.

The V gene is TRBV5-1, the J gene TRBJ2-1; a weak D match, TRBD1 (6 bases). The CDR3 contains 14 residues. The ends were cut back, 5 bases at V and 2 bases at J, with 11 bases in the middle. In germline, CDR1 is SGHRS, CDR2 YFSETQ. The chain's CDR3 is CASSPGEPYNEQFF. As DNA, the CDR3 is TGCGCCAGCAGTCCAGGGGAACCCTACAATGAGCAGTTCTTC.

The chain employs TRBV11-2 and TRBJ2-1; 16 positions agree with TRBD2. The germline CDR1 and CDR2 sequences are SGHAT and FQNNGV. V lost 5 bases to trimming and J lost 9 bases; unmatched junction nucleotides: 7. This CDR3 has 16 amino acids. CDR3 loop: CASSPGLAGGPSEQFF. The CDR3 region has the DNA TGTGCCAGCAGCCCGGGACTAGCGGGGGGGCCTAGTGAGCAGTTCTTC.